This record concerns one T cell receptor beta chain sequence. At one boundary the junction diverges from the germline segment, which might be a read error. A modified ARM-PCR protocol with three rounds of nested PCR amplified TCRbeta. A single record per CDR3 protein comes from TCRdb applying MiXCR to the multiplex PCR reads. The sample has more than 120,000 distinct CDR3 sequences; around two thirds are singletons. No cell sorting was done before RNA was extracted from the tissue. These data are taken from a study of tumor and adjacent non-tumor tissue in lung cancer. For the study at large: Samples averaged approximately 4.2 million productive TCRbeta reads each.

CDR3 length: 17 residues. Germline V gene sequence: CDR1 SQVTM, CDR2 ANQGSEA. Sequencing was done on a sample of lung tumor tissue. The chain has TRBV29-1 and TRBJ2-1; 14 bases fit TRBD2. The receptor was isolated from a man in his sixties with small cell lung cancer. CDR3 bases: TGCATCGTCGCCGGGACTAGCGGGAGTGCGGGGAACAATGAGCAATTCTTC. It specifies CIVAGTSGSAGNNEQFF.